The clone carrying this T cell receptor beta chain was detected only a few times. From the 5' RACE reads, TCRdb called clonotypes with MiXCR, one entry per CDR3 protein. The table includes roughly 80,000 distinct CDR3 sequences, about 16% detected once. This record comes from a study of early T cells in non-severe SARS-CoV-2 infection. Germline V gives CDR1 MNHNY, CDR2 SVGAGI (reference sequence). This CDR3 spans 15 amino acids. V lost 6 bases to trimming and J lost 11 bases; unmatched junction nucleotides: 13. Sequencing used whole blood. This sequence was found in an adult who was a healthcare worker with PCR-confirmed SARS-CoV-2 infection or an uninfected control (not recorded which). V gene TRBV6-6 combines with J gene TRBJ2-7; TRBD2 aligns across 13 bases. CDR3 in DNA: TGTGCCAGCAGCTTCACCGGGACTAGCGGGGCTCAGGAGTACTTC. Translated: CASSFTGTSGAQEYF.